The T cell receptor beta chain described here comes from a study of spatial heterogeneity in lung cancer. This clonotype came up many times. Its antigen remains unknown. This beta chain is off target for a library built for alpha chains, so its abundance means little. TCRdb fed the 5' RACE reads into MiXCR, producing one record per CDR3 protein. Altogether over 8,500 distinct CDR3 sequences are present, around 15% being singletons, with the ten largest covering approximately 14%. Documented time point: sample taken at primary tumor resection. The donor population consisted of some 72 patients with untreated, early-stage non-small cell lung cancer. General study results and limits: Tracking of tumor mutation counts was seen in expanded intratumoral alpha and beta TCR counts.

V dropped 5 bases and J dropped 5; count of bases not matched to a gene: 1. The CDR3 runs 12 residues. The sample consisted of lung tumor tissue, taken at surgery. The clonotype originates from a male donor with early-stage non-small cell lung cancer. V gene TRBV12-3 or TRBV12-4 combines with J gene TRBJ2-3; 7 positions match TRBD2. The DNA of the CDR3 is TGTGCCAGCAGTCCTAGCGGAGATACGCAGTATTTT. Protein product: CASSPSGDTQYF.